This TCR beta chain was obtained from a study of T cell changes during pregnancy in multiple sclerosis. CDR3 size: 16 residues. CDR1 and CDR2 (germline): SGHVS, FQNEAQ. V gave up 2 bases and J gave up 0 bases, with 13 bases separating them. Generated by immunoSEQ multiplex PCR, the TCRdb table keeps only in-frame clones and is missing some. The top ten hold around 0.92% of the sample, which has around 100,000 clones, 85% to 95% seen once. The receptor was isolated from a female donor with multiple sclerosis, enrolled in a pregnancy study. The sample was peripheral blood, taken after pregnancy. This chain joins TRBV7-8 and TRBJ1-1, with a tentative D call TRBD1 (6 bases). Written as DNA, the CDR3 is TGTGCCAGCAGCTTACAGGGGAACGGGATGAACACTGAAGCTTTCTTT. It yields the protein CASSLQGNGMNTEAFF.